These T cell receptor beta chains were read from a single sample in a study of T cells in Graves' hyperthyroidism and ophthalmopathy. TCRdb redid the calling of the multiplex PCR reads with MiXCR, one entry per CDR3 protein. Counted here are more than 350,000 distinct CDR3 sequences, about 18% occurring once; the ten biggest clones make up around 35%. The specimen sequenced was blood. The receptors stem from a woman aged 25 to 39 with Graves' hyperthyroidism that later progressed to Graves' ophthalmopathy. Both conserved end residues are part of each CDR3. The D gene is left open where the match is weak. Where a row states a size, it is once, few, many or the class of an expanded clone; other rows omit it.

v_gene	j_gene	d_gene	abundance	CDR3nt	CDR3aa
TRBV28	TRBJ1-2	.	few	TGTGCCAGCAGTTCGACAGGCCCGGTAGGCTACACCTTC	CASSSTGPVGYTF
TRBV12-3/TRBV12-4	TRBJ2-1	.	many	TGTGCCAGCAGATCCTACTCGGTGGGAGGGCAGTTCTTC	CASRSYSVGGQFF
TRBV6-1	TRBJ1-4	.	many	TGTGCCAGCAGTGGACAACTCTACTTGAGGGAAAAACTGTTTTTT	CASSGQLYLREKLFF
TRBV30	TRBJ1-6	TRBD1	many	TGTGCCTGGATCCGCCCAGGGGGGAATTCACCCCTCCACTTT	CAWIRPGGNSPLHF
TRBV2	TRBJ1-4	.	.	TGTGCCAGCAGTGAAGGGGATCAGACAGCAACTAATGAAAAACTGTTTTTT	CASSEGDQTATNEKLFF
TRBV5-1	TRBJ2-1	.	.	TGCGCCAGCAGCTTGGCAGGGTTTTGGGAGTTCTTC	CASSLAGFWEFF
TRBV6-1	TRBJ1-1	TRBD1	.	TGTGCCAGCAGTGGGGGGACAGGGAACACTGAAGCTTTCTTT	CASSGGTGNTEAFF
TRBV6-1	TRBJ2-2	.	many	TGTGCCAGCAGTTCCCGTGGACTGTCCGGGGAGCTGTTTTTT	CASSSRGLSGELFF
TRBV12-3/TRBV12-4	TRBJ2-3	.	.	TGTGCCAGCAGTTTAGCGGACGGCACAGATACGCAGTATTTT	CASSLADGTDTQYF
TRBV4-2	TRBJ1-5	.	.	TGTGCCAGCAGCCAGGATGGGGGCAATCAGCCCCAGCATTTT	CASSQDGGNQPQHF
TRBV3-1	TRBJ2-1	TRBD2	.	TGTGCCAGCAGCCCTGATCCTATACTGACTAGCGTAAGATGGGACCAGCAGTTCTTC	CASSPDPILTSVRWDQQFF
TRBV14	TRBJ1-1	TRBD1	few	TGTGCCAGCAGCCAAGAATGGTTGGGGACAGGAAGGGGTGAAGCTTTCTTT	CASSQEWLGTGRGEAFF
TRBV7-8	TRBJ2-7	.	.	TGTGCCAGCAGCTTAGCGCGGACAGAGCAGTACTTC	CASSLARTEQYF
TRBV11-3	TRBJ2-2	.	few	TGTGCCAGCAGCCCGCGGGCGGAGTTGCACACCGGGGAGCTGTTTTTT	CASSPRAELHTGELFF
TRBV2	TRBJ2-5	TRBD2	many	TGTGCCAGCAGGGGACTAGCGGAGTACCAAGAGACCCAGTACTTC	CASRGLAEYQETQYF
TRBV3-1	TRBJ1-1	.	many	TGTGCCAGCAGCCAAAAGGGGATGAACACTGAAGCTTTCTTT	CASSQKGMNTEAFF
TRBV4-1	TRBJ2-2	TRBD2	.	TGCGCCAGCAGCCAACGAGGACTAGCGGGAGGGAACACCGGGGAGCTGTTTTTT	CASSQRGLAGGNTGELFF
TRBV10-3	TRBJ2-1	.	many	TGTGCCACGACTAGTATCCATGAGCAGTTCTTC	CATTSIHEQFF
TRBV20-1	TRBJ2-3	TRBD2	many	TGCAGTGCTAGAGAGCGGGGGACTAGCACAGATACGCAGTATTTT	CSARERGTSTDTQYF
TRBV13	TRBJ1-1	TRBD1	.	TGTGCCAGCAGCGTACAGGGGGCGATCACTGAAGCTTTCTTT	CASSVQGAITEAFF
TRBV10-3	TRBJ2-7	TRBD2	few	TGTGCCACAATGCTAGCGGGAGGATTCTACGAGCAGTACTTC	CATMLAGGFYEQYF
TRBV28	TRBJ1-1	TRBD1	many	TGTGCCAGCAGTCCGGACAGGCCGAACACTGAAGCTTTCTTT	CASSPDRPNTEAFF
TRBV7-6	TRBJ2-2	.	few	TGTGCCAGCAGCTTTTTCGCGGGGCGGAACACCGGGGAGCTGTTTTTT	CASSFFAGRNTGELFF
TRBV29-1	TRBJ2-5	TRBD2	many	TGCAGCGTTGGCACCGGGACTAGCGGCACGTTGGTGGAGACCCAGTACTTC	CSVGTGTSGTLVETQYF
TRBV28	TRBJ2-1	.	.	TGTGCCAGCAGTCTGTTGACAGACGGCAATGAGCAGTTCTTC	CASSLLTDGNEQFF
TRBV20-1	TRBJ2-3	TRBD2	.	TGCAGTGCTAGGAAACGGGAGGACAGCACAGATACGCAGTATTTT	CSARKREDSTDTQYF
TRBV20-1	TRBJ1-4	.	.	TGCAGTGCTTCAATGCCCACGGGAGACAATGAAAAACTGTTTTTT	CSASMPTGDNEKLFF
TRBV6-5	TRBJ2-1	.	.	TGTGCCAGCAGTTACTCGATAGCGGTAGAGCAGTTCTTC	CASSYSIAVEQFF
TRBV3-1	TRBJ1-2	.	many	TGTGCCAGCAGCCACTCCGACGGTCGAATCTATGGCTACACCTTC	CASSHSDGRIYGYTF
TRBV9	TRBJ2-2	.	once	TGTGCCAGCAGCGTAGAACCCCGCGTGACACTAGCGAACACCGGGGAGCTGTTTTTT	CASSVEPRVTLANTGELFF
TRBV19	TRBJ2-7	.	few	TGTGCCAGTAGTTCCTTGGGTTTCCCAAACGAGCAGTACTTC	CASSSLGFPNEQYF
TRBV12-3/TRBV12-4	TRBJ2-2	TRBD1	many	TGTGCCAGCACCGATGACAGGGGGGAAGTCGCGACCGGGGAGCTGTTTTTT	CASTDDRGEVATGELFF
TRBV2	TRBJ1-6	.	many	TGTGCCAGCAGTGGTTGGTTGAGTTCACCCCTCCACTTT	CASSGWLSSPLHF
TRBV27	TRBJ2-1	TRBD2	many	TGTGCCAGCAGTTTAGGGGGACTAGGAGACAATGAGCAGTTCTTC	CASSLGGLGDNEQFF
TRBV4-1	TRBJ1-5	.	many	TGCGCCAGCAGCCCTGAGAGGGTTCAGGCTAATCAGCCCCAGCATTTT	CASSPERVQANQPQHF
TRBV28	TRBJ2-1	TRBD1	many	TGTGCCAGCAGAGGACAGGGCCCAAACAATGAGCAGTTCTTC	CASRGQGPNNEQFF
TRBV6-2/TRBV6-3	TRBJ2-3	TRBD2	many	TGTGCCAGCAGTTACAAGACTAGCGGGAGCACAGATACGCAGTATTTT	CASSYKTSGSTDTQYF
TRBV27	TRBJ2-2	TRBD1	.	TGTGCCAGCAGCACCGGGACAGGGGGCAATTTGAACACCGGGGAGCTGTTTTTT	CASSTGTGGNLNTGELFF
TRBV19	TRBJ2-1	.	.	TGTGCCAGTAGCCTGGGTCGACTCAGCTCCTACAATGAGCAGTTCTTC	CASSLGRLSSYNEQFF
TRBV15	TRBJ1-5	.	many	TGTGCCACCAGCAGAGGCACGGTTAGCAATCAGCCCCAGCATTTT	CATSRGTVSNQPQHF
TRBV12-3/TRBV12-4	TRBJ2-7	.	few	TGTGCCAGCAGTTTCGTCAAAAACGAGCAGTACTTC	CASSFVKNEQYF
TRBV7-2	TRBJ2-1	.	many	TGTGCCAGCAGCCTACTCCTTCCAGGGAGGAATGAGCAGTTCTTC	CASSLLLPGRNEQFF
TRBV12-3/TRBV12-4	TRBJ1-1	.	many	TGTGCCAGCAGTTTTTTCGCTGAAGCTTTCTTT	CASSFFAEAFF
TRBV19	TRBJ2-7	.	few	TGTGCCACTCAGGCTAGCCCGTCCTCCTACGAGCAGTACTTC	CATQASPSSYEQYF
TRBV19	TRBJ1-2	.	.	TGTGCCTGTAGTACCTCGAGAGCTAACTATGGCTACACCTTC	CACSTSRANYGYTF
TRBV19	TRBJ2-7	TRBD2	many	TGTGCCAGTAGTTTATCCCCGGGACTAGAACCTAAGCAGTACTTC	CASSLSPGLEPKQYF
TRBV20-1	TRBJ2-1	.	.	TGCAGTGCTAGAACGGGCTACTACAATGAGCAGTTCTTC	CSARTGYYNEQFF
TRBV13	TRBJ2-7	TRBD2	many	TGTGCCAGCAGCACCCAGGGACTAGCCCACGAGCAGTACTTC	CASSTQGLAHEQYF
TRBV7-6	TRBJ2-5	.	many	TGTGCCAGCAGCCCAGAACCTTGGCAGGGCGTGGGGGAGACCCAGTACTTC	CASSPEPWQGVGETQYF
TRBV29-1	TRBJ2-7	TRBD2	.	TGCAGCGTCCTGTGGACTAGCGGGGGGGCGGGAGAGCAGTACTTC	CSVLWTSGGAGEQYF
TRBV12-3/TRBV12-4	TRBJ2-1	TRBD2	once	TGTGCCAGCAGCAAGTTCCTAGCGGGGTACAATGAGCAGTTCTTC	CASSKFLAGYNEQFF
TRBV25-1	TRBJ1-1	.	few	TGTGCCAGCAAGACCACAGAGACACCAGCTTTCTTT	CASKTTETPAFF
TRBV7-9	TRBJ1-6	.	.	TGTGCCAGCAGCCACTCGGCGATCACAGGGAATTCACCCCTCCACTTT	CASSHSAITGNSPLHF
TRBV2	TRBJ2-7	.	few	TGTGCCACCGCTGGGTGGGGTTCGGTGATCTTCAAATACGAGCAGTACTTC	CATAGWGSVIFKYEQYF
TRBV4-1	TRBJ1-2	.	many	TGCGCCAGCAGCCAAGCTGCGGACCTCTATGGCTACACCTTC	CASSQAADLYGYTF
TRBV28	TRBJ2-1	TRBD1	.	TGTGCCAGCAGTACACCGGGACAGGGGCACCGGAATGAGCAGTTCTTC	CASSTPGQGHRNEQFF
TRBV28	TRBJ2-7	.	many	TGTGCCAGCAGTTCCAACCCTCACAGGACCCTAGTCTACGAGCAGTACTTC	CASSSNPHRTLVYEQYF